The clone carrying this TCR beta chain has a count of ten or more. The antigen remains unidentified. This sample is part of a study of regulatory T cells in long-lasting Graves disease. Study results and caveats: Having only a small sample size may have limited accuracy.

The authors built TCR beta libraries using iRepertoire HTBI primers and Arm-PCR of CDR3 regions. TCRdb passed the multiplex PCR reads through MiXCR, listing each CDR3 protein once. This sample has a few hundred thousand distinct CDR3 sequences; roughly 13% occur once, and the top ten carry roughly 10%. Time point defined: newly diagnosed GD, antithyroid drugs for less than 3 months. The authors made the TCR library using RNA they extracted from PBMCs. Doctors identified Graves' disease using the American Thyroid Association guidelines. The CDR3 is 15 amino acids. Looked up from germline, CDR1 is MNHEY and CDR2 is SMNVEV (reference sequence). The junction had 8 bases not matched to a gene; V was cut back by 6 bases and J by 6 bases. Another study also made use of these data, one on T cells in Graves' hyperthyroidism and ophthalmopathy. This second study says: Among thyroid clonotypes expanded above 0.001, most also appeared in blood.

This clonotype originated in a man aged 25-40 years with Graves disease. Sequenced material: peripheral blood mononuclear cells (PBMCs), taken at new diagnosis, from a patient treated with antithyroid drugs. The chain carries TRBV27 and TRBJ2-7, with TRBD2 identical over 13 bases. CDR3 DNA: TGTGCCAGCAGACCCGGGACTAGCGGGAACCTCGAGCAGTACTTC. It translates to CASRPGTSGNLEQYF.